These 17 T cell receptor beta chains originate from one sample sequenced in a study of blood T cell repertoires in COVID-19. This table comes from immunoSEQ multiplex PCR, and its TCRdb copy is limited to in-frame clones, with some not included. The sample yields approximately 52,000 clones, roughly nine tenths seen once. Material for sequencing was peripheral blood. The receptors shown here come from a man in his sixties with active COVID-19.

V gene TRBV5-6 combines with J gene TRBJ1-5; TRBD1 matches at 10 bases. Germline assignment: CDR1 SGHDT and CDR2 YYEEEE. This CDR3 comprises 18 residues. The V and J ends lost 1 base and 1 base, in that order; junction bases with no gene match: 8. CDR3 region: CASSLWGQGYLSNQPQHF. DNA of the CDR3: TGTGCCAGCAGCTTGTGGGGACAGGGGTACTTGAGCAATCAGCCCCAGCATTTT. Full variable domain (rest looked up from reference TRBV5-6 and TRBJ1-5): DAGVTQSPTHLIKTRGQQVTLRCSPKSGHDTVSWYQQALGQGPQFIFQYYEEEERQRGNFPDRFSGHQFPNYSSELNVNALLLGDSALYLCASSLWGQGYLSNQPQHFGDGTRLSIL.

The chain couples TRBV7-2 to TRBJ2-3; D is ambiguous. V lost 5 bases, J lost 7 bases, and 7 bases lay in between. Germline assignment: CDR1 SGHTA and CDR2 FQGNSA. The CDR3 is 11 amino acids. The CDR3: CASSRANTQYF. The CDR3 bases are TGTGCCAGCAGCAGAGCAAATACGCAGTATTTT. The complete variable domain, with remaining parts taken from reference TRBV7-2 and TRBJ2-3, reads GAGVSQSPSNKVTEKGKDVELRCDPISGHTALYWYRQSLGQGLEFLIYFQGNSAPDKSGLPSDRFSAERTGGSVSTLTIQRTQQEDSAVYLCASSRANTQYFGPGTRLTVL.

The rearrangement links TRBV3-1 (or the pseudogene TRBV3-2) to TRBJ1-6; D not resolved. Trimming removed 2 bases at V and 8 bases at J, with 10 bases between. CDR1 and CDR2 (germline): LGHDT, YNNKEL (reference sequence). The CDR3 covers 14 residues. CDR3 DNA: TGTGCCAGCAGCCAAACCGGGGTTGATTCACCCCTCCACTTT. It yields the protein CASSQTGVDSPLHF.

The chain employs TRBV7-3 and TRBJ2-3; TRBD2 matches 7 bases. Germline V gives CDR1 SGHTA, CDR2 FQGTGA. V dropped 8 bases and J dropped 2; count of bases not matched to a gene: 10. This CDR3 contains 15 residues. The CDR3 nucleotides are TGTGCCAGCGCCCGCACGACTAGCCCCACAGATACGCAGTATTTT. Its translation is CASARTTSPTDTQYF.

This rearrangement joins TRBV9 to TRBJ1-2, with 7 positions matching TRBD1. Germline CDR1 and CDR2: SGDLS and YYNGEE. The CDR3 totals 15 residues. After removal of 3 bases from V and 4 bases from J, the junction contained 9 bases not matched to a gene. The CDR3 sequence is CASSAGDSRGYGYTF. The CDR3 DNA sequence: TGTGCCAGCAGCGCAGGGGACAGCCGGGGCTATGGCTACACCTTC.

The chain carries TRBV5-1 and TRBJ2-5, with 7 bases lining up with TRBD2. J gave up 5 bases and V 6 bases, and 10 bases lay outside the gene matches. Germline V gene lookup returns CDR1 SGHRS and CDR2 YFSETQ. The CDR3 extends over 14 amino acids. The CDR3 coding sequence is TGCGCCAGCAAAGGGACTACCGGAACGGAGACCCAGTACTTC. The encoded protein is CASKGTTGTETQYF.

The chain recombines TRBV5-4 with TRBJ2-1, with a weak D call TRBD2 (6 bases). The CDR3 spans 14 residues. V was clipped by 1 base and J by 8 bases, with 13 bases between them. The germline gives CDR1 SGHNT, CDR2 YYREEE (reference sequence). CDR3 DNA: TGTGCCAGCAGCTTGCCGGGAGCCGACTATGAGCAGTTCTTC. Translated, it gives CASSLPGADYEQFF.

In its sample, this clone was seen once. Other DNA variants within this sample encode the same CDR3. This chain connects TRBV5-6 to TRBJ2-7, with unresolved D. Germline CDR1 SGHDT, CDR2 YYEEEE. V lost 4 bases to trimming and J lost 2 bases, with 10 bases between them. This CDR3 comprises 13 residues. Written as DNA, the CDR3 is TGTGCCAGCAGCCCCGGGTCACCCTACGAGCAGTACTTC. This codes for CASSPGSPYEQYF.

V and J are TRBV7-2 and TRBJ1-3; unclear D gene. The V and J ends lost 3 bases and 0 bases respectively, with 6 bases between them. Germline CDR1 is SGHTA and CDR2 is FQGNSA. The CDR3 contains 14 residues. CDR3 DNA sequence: TGTGCCAGCAGCTTTCTGGCCTCTGGAAACACCATATATTTT. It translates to CASSFLASGNTIYF. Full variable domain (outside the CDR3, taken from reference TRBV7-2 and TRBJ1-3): GAGVSQSPSNKVTEKGKDVELRCDPISGHTALYWYRQSLGQGLEFLIYFQGNSAPDKSGLPSDRFSAERTGGSVSTLTIQRTQQEDSAVYLCASSFLASGNTIYFGEGSWLTVV.

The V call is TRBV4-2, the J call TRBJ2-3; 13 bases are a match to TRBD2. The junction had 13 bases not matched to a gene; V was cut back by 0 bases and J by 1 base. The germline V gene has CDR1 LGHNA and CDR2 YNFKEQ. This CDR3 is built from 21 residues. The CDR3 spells CASSQDGGTSGKRFGTDTQYF. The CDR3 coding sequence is TGTGCCAGCAGCCAAGATGGGGGGACTAGCGGGAAAAGGTTTGGCACAGATACGCAGTATTTT.

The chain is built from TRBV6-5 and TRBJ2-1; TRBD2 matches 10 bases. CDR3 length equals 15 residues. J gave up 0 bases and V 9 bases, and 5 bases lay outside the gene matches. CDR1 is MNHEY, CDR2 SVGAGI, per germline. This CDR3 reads CASRLAGSSYNEQFF. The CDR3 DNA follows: TGTGCCAGTCGACTAGCGGGTAGCTCCTACAATGAGCAGTTCTTC.

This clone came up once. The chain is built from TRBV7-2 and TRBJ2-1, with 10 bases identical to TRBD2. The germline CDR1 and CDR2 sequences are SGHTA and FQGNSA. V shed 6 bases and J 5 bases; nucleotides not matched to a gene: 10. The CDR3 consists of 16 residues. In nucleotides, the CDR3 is TGTGCCAGCAGGGATAAGGGACTAGCGCCTAACAATGAGCAGTTCTTC. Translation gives CASRDKGLAPNNEQFF.

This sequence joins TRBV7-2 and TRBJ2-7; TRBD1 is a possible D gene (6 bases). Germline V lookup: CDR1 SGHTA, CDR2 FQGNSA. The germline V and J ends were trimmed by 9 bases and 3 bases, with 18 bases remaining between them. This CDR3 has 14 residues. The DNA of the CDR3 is TGTGCCAGTCGACTAAAACAGGGTGGCTACGAGCAGTACTTC. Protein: CASRLKQGGYEQYF.

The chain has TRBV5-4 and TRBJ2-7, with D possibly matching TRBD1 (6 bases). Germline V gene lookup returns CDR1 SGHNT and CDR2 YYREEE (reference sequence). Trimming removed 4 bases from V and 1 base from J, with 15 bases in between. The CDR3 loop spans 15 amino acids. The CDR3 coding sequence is TGTGCCAGCAGCGGAACCGGGACAAAATCCTACGAGCAGTACTTC. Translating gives CASSGTGTKSYEQYF.

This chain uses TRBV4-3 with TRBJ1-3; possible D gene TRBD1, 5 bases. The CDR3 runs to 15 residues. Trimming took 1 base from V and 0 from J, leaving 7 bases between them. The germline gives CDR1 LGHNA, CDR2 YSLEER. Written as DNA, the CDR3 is TGCGCCAGCAGCCAAGTAGGGGCCTCTGGAAACACCATATATTTT. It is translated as CASSQVGASGNTIYF.

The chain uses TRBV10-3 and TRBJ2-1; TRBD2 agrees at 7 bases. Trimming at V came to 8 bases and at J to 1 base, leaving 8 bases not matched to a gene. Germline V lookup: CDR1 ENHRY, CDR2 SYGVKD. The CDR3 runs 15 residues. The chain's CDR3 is CAIQEQRESYNEQFF. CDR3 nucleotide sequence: TGTGCCATCCAAGAACAGCGGGAATCCTACAATGAGCAGTTCTTC.

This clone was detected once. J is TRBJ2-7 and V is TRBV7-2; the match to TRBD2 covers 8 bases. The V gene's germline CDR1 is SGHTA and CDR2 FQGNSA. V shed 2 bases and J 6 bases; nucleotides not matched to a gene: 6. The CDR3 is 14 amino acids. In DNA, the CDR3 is TGTGCCAGCAGCTTAAAAGCGGGAGCCCGCGAGCAGTACTTC. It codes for CASSLKAGAREQYF.